One and the same sample provided the 17 T cell receptor beta chains below, sequenced in a study of graft-versus-host responses after intestinal transplantation. Method: immunoSEQ multiplex PCR; TCRdb's copy keeps in-frame clones and lacks some. The data contain around 97,000 clones, just over 90% of them singletons. No antigen is known for these receptors. The material was unstimulated CD8+ T cells sorted from spleen or lymph node cells, obtained before intestinal transplant. These receptors all stem from a human donor who received an intestinal transplant.

The chain has TRBV29-1 and TRBJ2-7; 7 bases fit TRBD1. Trimming took 6 bases from V and 2 from J; bases not matched to a gene: 7. The CDR3 is 13 residues long. The germline V gene has CDR1 SQVTM and CDR2 ANQGSEA. The CDR3 sequence is CSVASGTAYEQYF. For the CDR3, the DNA is TGCAGCGTAGCCTCCGGGACAGCCTACGAGCAGTACTTC.

This clone has a single count. The chain recombines TRBV27 with TRBJ2-1; 10 positions agree with TRBD2. CDR1 and CDR2 from the germline V gene are MNHEY and SMNVEV (reference sequence). The ends lost 1 base at V and 9 bases at J; junction bases unmatched: 6. The CDR3 loop spans 15 amino acids. In DNA form, the CDR3 reads TGTGCCAGCAGTTTATTTCTAGCGGGAGCTAGTGAGCAGTTCTTC. It yields the protein CASSLFLAGASEQFF.

The CDR3 coding sequence is TGTGCCAGCAGCCCCCCATCAGTCAGCGACTACGAGCAGTACTTC. This translates into CASSPPSVSDYEQYF. This sequence joins TRBV7-9 and TRBJ2-7; the D is unclear. The CDR3 totals 15 residues. Looked up from germline, CDR1 is SEHNR and CDR2 is FQNEAQ (reference sequence). V was shortened by 5 bases and J by 3 bases, with 17 bases between the two germline ends. The variable domain in full, with the rest retrieved from reference TRBV7-9 and TRBJ2-7, is DTGVSQNPRHKITKRGQNVTFRCDPISEHNRLYWYRQTLGQGPEFLTYFQNEAQLEKSRLLSDRFSAERPKGSFSTLEIQRTEQGDSAMYLCASSPPSVSDYEQYFGPGTRLTVT.

Regarding this clone: Other DNA sequences in the same sample also yield this CDR3. This chain joins TRBV11-3 and TRBJ2-1; 9 bases line up with TRBD2. Trimming took 5 bases from V and 5 from J; bases not matched to a gene: 10. Germline V gives CDR1 SGHNT, CDR2 YENEEA. CDR3 length: 16 amino acids. CDR3 nucleotide sequence: TGTGCCAGCAGCATCGATTCGGGACTAGCAGACAATGAGCAGTTCTTC. Encoded protein: CASSIDSGLADNEQFF. Complete variable domain (other parts from reference TRBV11-3 and TRBJ2-1): EAGVVQSPRYKIIEKKQPVAFWCNPISGHNTLYWYLQNLGQGPELLIRYENEEAVDDSQLPKDRFSAERLKGVDSTLKIQPAELGDSAVYLCASSIDSGLADNEQFFGPGTRLTVL.

This CDR3 is CASNPGSSDEQYF. The CDR3 region has the DNA TGTGCCAGCAACCCAGGGAGTTCTGACGAGCAGTACTTC. The rearrangement links TRBV9 to TRBJ2-7; D may match TRBD1 or TRBD2 (5 bases each). The CDR3 has 13 amino acids. Per germline, CDR1 SGDLS and CDR2 YYNGEE. The V gene lost 6 bases and the J gene lost 5 bases, with 15 bases spanning the gap.

The chain couples TRBV10-3 to TRBJ1-2, with unresolved D. In germline, CDR1 is ENHRY, CDR2 SYGVKD. Between the trimmed V and J ends, which lost 2 bases and 5 bases, there was a span of 15 bases. The CDR3 contains 15 residues. The CDR3 DNA reads as TGTGCCATCAGTGAGGGAGCCCGGTTATCTTATGGCTACACCTTC. It encodes CAISEGARLSYGYTF.

The J gene is TRBJ2-1, the V gene TRBV4-1; 11 nucleotides line up with TRBD2. V lost 3 bases to trimming and J lost 8 bases; unmatched junction nucleotides: 6. This CDR3 spans 15 amino acids. The germline CDR1 and CDR2 sequences are MGHRA and YSYEKL. CDR3 sequence (DNA): TGCGCCAGCAGCCAGAGGCTAGCGGGGGGCGATGAGCAGTTCTTC. It specifies CASSQRLAGGDEQFF.

Written as DNA, the CDR3 is TGCAGCGTTGAAAAAATGAACACTGAAGCTTTCTTT. This gives the protein CSVEKMNTEAFF. The V gene is TRBV29-1, the J gene TRBJ1-1; D is undetermined. V was pared by 2 bases and J by 0 bases, with 4 bases between. The length of the CDR3 is 12 residues. The germline gives CDR1 SQVTM, CDR2 ANQGSEA.

Points on this clone: Other DNA variants within this sample encode the same CDR3. The chain has TRBV19 and TRBJ1-1, with a possible D match to TRBD1 (6 bases). The V and J ends lost 7 bases and 7 bases respectively, with 13 bases between them. Per germline, CDR1 LNHDA and CDR2 SQIVND (reference sequence). The CDR3 runs to 12 residues. The CDR3 nucleotides are TGTGCCAGTAAAGGGGGTGAAAATGAAGCTTTCTTT. It encodes CASKGGENEAFF.

This sequence joins TRBV10-2 and TRBJ2-1; D is undetermined. Germline CDR1 WSHSY, CDR2 SAAADI. Trimming cost V 8 bases and J 7 bases, with 21 bases left between them. The CDR3 loop spans 15 amino acids. The CDR3 DNA is TGCGCCAGCCATAACAACGAGCGAGTGGAAAATGAGCAGTTCTTC. The encoded protein is CASHNNERVENEQFF.

The chain joins TRBV7-6 to TRBJ2-7, with D possibly matching TRBD2 (5 bases). Germline lookup yields CDR1 SGHVS and CDR2 FNYEAQ. The CDR3 has 15 amino acids. Trimming shortened V by 1 base and J by 2 bases, and 12 bases separated the two germline ends. CDR3 sequence reads: CASSLVRTGPYEQYF. CDR3 in DNA: TGTGCCAGCAGCTTAGTTCGGACTGGCCCCTACGAGCAGTACTTC.

This CDR3 is CASSQVQGHEKLFF. The CDR3 DNA follows: TGCGCCAGCAGCCAGGTACAGGGGCATGAAAAACTGTTTTTT. The chain links TRBV4-1 to TRBJ1-4, with TRBD1 identical over 7 bases. Germline CDR1 reads MGHRA; CDR2 reads YSYEKL. V shed 3 bases, J shed 6 bases, and the junction held 4 bases outside the gene matches. The CDR3 sequence is 14 residues long.

This chain joins TRBV4-2 and TRBJ1-2; tentative D call: TRBD1 (6 bases). The V end lost 0 bases, the J end lost 1 base, and 15 bases lay between the germline ends. CDR1 and CDR2 from the germline V gene are LGHNA and YNFKEQ. The CDR3 contains 17 residues. The CDR3 coding sequence is TGTGCCAGCAGCCAAGAGGCCCACAGGGACTATAACTATGGCTACACCTTC. Protein sequence: CASSQEAHRDYNYGYTF.

The CDR3 bases are TGTGCCAGCAGCTTCCCGGGACAGATTTTTCGCGGCTACACCTTC. Translation gives CASSFPGQIFRGYTF. The chain has TRBV11-2 and TRBJ1-2; 7 bases map to TRBD1. Germline CDR1 is SGHAT and CDR2 is FQNNGV. Germline trimming cut 3 bases from V and 8 bases from J; bases unmatched to any gene: 12. This CDR3 has 15 residues.

V and J are TRBV6-5 and TRBJ2-7, with a possible D match to TRBD1 (6 bases). Trimming removed 5 bases from V and 2 bases from J, with 10 bases in between. There are 13 residues in the CDR3. Germline V gives CDR1 MNHEY, CDR2 SVGAGI. The CDR3 sequence is CASSEDSTYEQYF. The CDR3 DNA is TGTGCCAGCAGTGAGGACAGTACCTACGAGCAGTACTTC.

The chain recombines TRBV5-1 with TRBJ2-3; D tentatively reads TRBD1 or TRBD2 (6 bases each). The germline V gene encodes CDR1 SGHRS and CDR2 YFSETQ. Trimming stripped 0 bases from V and 2 bases from J, with 13 bases between. The CDR3 has 16 residues. CDR3 DNA sequence: TGCGCCAGCAGCTTGGTGAGGGGGGTAAACACAGATACGCAGTATTTT. Protein product: CASSLVRGVNTDTQYF. Based on the CDR3 plus reference TRBV5-1 and TRBJ2-3, the full variable domain is KAGVTQTPRYLIKTRGQQVTLSCSPISGHRSVSWYQQTPGQGLQFLFEYFSETQRNKGNFPGRFSGRQFSNSRSEMNVSTLELGDSALYLCASSLVRGVNTDTQYFGPGTRLTVL.

CDR3 sequence: CASSLWGAGANVLTF. CDR3 coding DNA: TGTGCCAGCAGCTTGTGGGGGGCTGGGGCCAACGTCCTGACTTTC. The chain joins TRBV5-6 to TRBJ2-6; tentative D call: TRBD2 (6 bases). Trimming took off 1 base at V and 2 bases at J, with 7 bases between the two ends. This CDR3 is 15 amino acids long. CDR1 SGHDT and CDR2 YYEEEE come from the germline V gene.